Shown below are 28 T cell receptor beta chains from a single sample sequenced in a study of tumor-infiltrating lymphocytes in oesophageal squamous cell carcinoma. TCRdb recomputed calls from the PCR reads with MiXCR, one row per CDR3 protein. The table shows around 18,000 distinct CDR3 sequences, with around 44% occurring only once. Input material: esophageal tumor tissue. The receptors derive from a male donor with esophageal squamous cell carcinoma.

The chain carries TRBV20-1 and TRBJ2-1, with 8 bases matching TRBD2. The tail of the sequence fits TRBJ2-7 better, so the J call may be wrong. The CDR3 runs 13 residues. CDR1 and CDR2 (germline): DFQATT, SNEGSKA (reference sequence). The CDR3, as DNA: TGCAGTGCGTTTAGCGGGGCATCCTACGAGCAGTACTTC. Protein product: CSAFSGASYEQYF.

This clonotype was found many times. J is TRBJ1-1 and V is TRBV6-1, with D possibly TRBD1 on 6 matching bases. This CDR3 is built from 14 residues. Germline CDR1 reads MNHNS; CDR2 reads SASEGT. Deletions cut 6 bases from V and 1 base from J, with 12 bases between. This CDR3 reads CASSLGGSNTEAFF. The CDR3 DNA is TGTGCCAGCAGCCTAGGGGGGTCGAACACTGAAGCTTTCTTT.

This clonotype has a single count. The rearrangement uses TRBV7-4 and TRBJ2-5, with D tentatively TRBD2 (5 bases). The J call may not be correct, given that the DNA end is closer to TRBJ2-4. This CDR3 is built from 14 residues. Germline-derived CDR1 and CDR2 are SGHVT and SQSDAQ. CDR3 residues: CASSLLRDKNIQYF. CDR3 DNA: TGTGCCAGCAGCTTACTCCGGGACAAAAACATTCAGTACTTC.

The chain carries TRBV7-8 and TRBJ2-3, with D possibly matching TRBD1 (5 bases). V was trimmed by 4 bases and J by 7 bases, leaving 9 bases between them. Germline loops: CDR1 SGHVS, CDR2 FQNEAQ. The CDR3 is 12 residues long. The CDR3 nucleotides read TGTGCCAGCAGCTCAGGGAAGAATACGCAGTATTTT. Residues: CASSSGKNTQYF.

This chain joins TRBV11-2 and TRBJ2-5, with D possibly matching TRBD1 (5 bases). Trimming stripped 5 bases from V and 3 bases from J, with 16 bases between. Germline lookup yields CDR1 SGHAT and CDR2 FQNNGV. The CDR3 has 15 residues. The CDR3 DNA reads as TGTGCCAGCAGCCCACGCTCGACAGTAGAAGAGACCCAGTACTTC. It codes for CASSPRSTVEETQYF.

This clonotype was found many times. The V gene is TRBV7-3, the J gene TRBJ1-1; 8 nucleotides agree with TRBD1. Germline assignment: CDR1 SGHTA and CDR2 FQGTGA. V shed 5 bases, J shed 4 bases, and the junction held 3 bases outside the gene matches. The CDR3 is made up of 13 amino acids. CDR3 in DNA: TGTGCCAGCAGCCCTACAGGGGGCACTGAAGCTTTCTTT. Translated, it gives CASSPTGGTEAFF.

This chain uses TRBV7-3 with TRBJ2-1, with a weak D call TRBD1 (5 bases). The CDR3 spans 13 residues. V lost 5 bases to trimming and J lost 9 bases, with 14 bases between them. Germline-derived CDR1 and CDR2 are SGHTA and FQGTGA. CDR3 loop: CASSVDREREQFF. For the CDR3, the DNA is TGTGCCAGCAGCGTCGACAGAGAACGTGAGCAGTTCTTC.

The sample holds a few counts of this clonotype. This rearrangement joins TRBV5-1 to TRBJ1-3, with D possibly being TRBD1 (6 bases). The V gene's germline CDR1 is SGHRS and CDR2 YFSETQ. The CDR3 length is 15 residues. Trimming took off 1 base at V and 0 bases at J, with 8 bases between the two ends. CDR3 nucleotide sequence: TGCGCCAGCAGCTTGCAGGGGAGCTCTGGAAACACCATATATTTT. Residues: CASSLQGSSGNTIYF.

There are a few counts of this clonotype. The chain links TRBV6-1 to TRBJ1-5; 9 bases match TRBD1. Unmatched junction bases numbered 8, after V lost 2 bases and J lost 6 bases. Germline CDR1 and CDR2: MNHNS and SASEGT. The CDR3 is 16 amino acids. The CDR3 loop reads CASSEMGTGTGQPQHF. The CDR3 DNA follows: TGTGCCAGCAGTGAAATGGGGACAGGGACGGGTCAGCCCCAGCATTTT.

This chain connects TRBV6-1 to TRBJ2-1; no reliable D call. The better agreement between TRBJ2-7 and the DNA end casts doubt on the J call. The CDR3 covers 12 residues. Germline V gene data show CDR1 as MNHNS and CDR2 as SASEGT. The CDR3 spells CASSEVGYEQYF. The DNA of the CDR3 is TGTGCCAGCAGTGAAGTAGGCTACGAGCAGTACTTC.

The sample holds a few counts of this clonotype. This CDR3 fails to terminate in the conserved phenylalanine or tryptophan, so it likely reflects a read error. It is unclear where the CDR3 begins or ends on the DNA, so no DNA is shown, and the CDR3 is as TCRdb lists it. This chain joins TRBV6-6 and TRBJ2-6; TRBD2 is the table's D call, not checked against the DNA. Ends included, the CDR3 has 9 residues. From germline, CDR1 is MNHNY and CDR2 SVGAGI (reference sequence). The CDR3 is CASSYSDSP.

The rearrangement links TRBV12-3 or TRBV12-4 to TRBJ2-1, with TRBD1 matching over 7 bases. The ends lost 5 bases at V and 7 bases at J; junction bases unmatched: 2. The CDR3 spans 12 residues. CDR3: CASSPDRNEQFF. CDR3 nucleotides: TGTGCCAGCAGTCCGGACAGGAATGAGCAGTTCTTC.

V gene TRBV7-9 combines with J gene TRBJ2-7; D is possibly TRBD1 (5 bases). Germline V CDR1 and CDR2: SEHNR, FQNEAQ (reference sequence). V dropped 5 bases and J dropped 3 bases, with 14 bases sitting between them. This CDR3 contains 14 residues. This CDR3 reads CASSPTATYYEQYF. The CDR3 DNA sequence: TGTGCCAGCAGCCCGACAGCCACTTACTACGAGCAGTACTTC.

The V gene is TRBV7-6, the J gene TRBJ1-2; 9 nucleotides agree with TRBD1. TRBJ2-7 explains the end of the DNA better; the J call may be wrong. CDR1 is SGHVS, CDR2 FNYEAQ, per germline. This CDR3 has 15 residues. The CDR3 sequence: CASSPGTGFIHEQYF. CDR3 sequence (DNA): TGTGCCAGCAGTCCCGGGACAGGGTTTATCCACGAGCAGTACTTC.

This chain connects TRBV11-2 to TRBJ2-2; weak D call: TRBD1 (5 bases). CDR1 is SGHAT, CDR2 FQNNGV, per germline. This CDR3 comprises 14 residues. V was clipped by 5 bases and J by 3 bases, with 10 bases between them. In nucleotides, the CDR3 is TGTGCCAGCAGCGTGCAGGGTTACACCGGGGAGCTGTTTTTT. Translation: CASSVQGYTGELFF.

This clonotype was seen many times. V is TRBV6-1 and J is TRBJ2-4; D perhaps matches TRBD2 (6 bases). The CDR3 extends over 12 amino acids. The V and J ends lost 8 bases and 8 bases respectively, with 13 bases between them. Germline-derived CDR1 and CDR2 are MNHNS and SASEGT. The CDR3 DNA sequence: TGTGCCAGCGTAGGGGAGGTAGACATTCAGTACTTC. It codes for CASVGEVDIQYF.

This chain connects TRBV28 to TRBJ2-2, with a weak D call TRBD2 (5 bases). This CDR3 comprises 15 residues. Trimming left V 3 bases short and J 3 bases short, with 11 bases between. The germline V gene encodes CDR1 MDHEN and CDR2 SYDVKM. The CDR3 here is CASSLRGFYTGELFF. The CDR3 DNA is TGTGCCAGCAGTTTGCGAGGGTTCTACACCGGGGAGCTGTTTTTT.

V gene TRBV6-8 combines with J gene TRBJ2-4; D is unresolved. This CDR3 has 16 residues. Germline V lookup: CDR1 MNHGY, CDR2 SAAAGT. Trimming took 0 bases from V and 0 from J, leaving 9 bases between them. This chain's CDR3 is CASSYSITLAKNIQYF. The CDR3 coding sequence is TGTGCCAGCAGTTACTCGATAACGCTAGCCAAAAACATTCAGTACTTC.

There are a few counts of this clonotype. V usage is TRBV28 and J usage is TRBJ2-1, with 8 bases lining up with TRBD2. TRBJ2-7 matches the DNA end more closely, so the J call is doubtful. The germline gives CDR1 MDHEN, CDR2 SYDVKM. CDR3 length equals 19 residues. The CDR3 region has the DNA TGTGCCAGCAGTTTCCCCCGGGCTCTTTCAAGCGGGGGCTACAATGAGCAGTACTTC. Translating it yields CASSFPRALSSGGYNEQYF.

CDR3: CASSLIPSTDTQYF. The CDR3 DNA sequence: TGTGCCAGCAGCTTAATTCCTAGCACAGATACGCAGTATTTT. This chain uses TRBV7-3 with TRBJ2-3; D not certain. The CDR3 is 14 residues long. The ends were cut back, 1 base at V and 0 bases at J, with 5 bases in the middle. Germline V lookup: CDR1 SGHTA, CDR2 FQGTGA.

This sequence joins TRBV12-3 or TRBV12-4 and TRBJ1-2; D unclear. There are 14 residues in the CDR3. Trimming took off 3 bases at V and 0 bases at J, with 8 bases between the two ends. CDR3 nucleotides: TGTGCCAGCAGTTTTCTATCCACTAACTATGGCTACACCTTC. Encoded protein: CASSFLSTNYGYTF.

The genes are TRBV6-1 and TRBJ2-1; D might be TRBD2 (6 bases). V was trimmed by 0 bases and J by 9 bases, leaving 9 bases between them. The CDR3 sequence is 13 residues long. Germline loops: CDR1 MNHNS, CDR2 SASEGT. The CDR3 DNA follows: TGTGCCAGCAGTGAAGCGCGGAGGGGTGAGCAGTTCTTC. It codes for CASSEARRGEQFF.

The gene calls are TRBV28 and TRBJ1-3; D ambiguous. The CDR3 has 14 amino acids. Trimming cost V 3 bases and J 0 bases, with 6 bases left between them. Germline V CDR1 and CDR2: MDHEN, SYDVKM. The CDR3 nucleotides are TGTGCCAGCAGTTTGGTATTCTCTGGAAACACCATATATTTT. It is translated as CASSLVFSGNTIYF.

The CDR3 DNA is TGTGCCAGCAGCAGGAGCAGCGGATACACAGATACGCAGTATTTT. Its translation is CASSRSSGYTDTQYF. The chain employs TRBV7-6 and TRBJ2-3, with D possibly matching TRBD2 (5 bases). This CDR3 region has 15 residues. Germline CDR1 and CDR2: SGHVS and FNYEAQ. V was clipped by 5 bases and J by 2 bases, with 14 bases between them.

As to this clonotype: This clone may be a read error of a much larger clone one base away. The rearrangement joins TRBV2 to TRBJ2-1, with D tentatively TRBD1 (7 bases). The DNA end lines up better with TRBJ2-7; the J call may be wrong. CDR1 SNHLY and CDR2 FYNNEI come from the germline V gene. CDR3 length equals 14 residues. CDR3 in amino acids: CASSGVTGSYEQYF. CDR3 bases: TGTGCCAGCTCGGGGGTGACAGGGTCCTACGAGCAGTACTTC.

Points on this clonotype: Being one base from a much bigger clone, this may be a read error. The chain employs TRBV27 and TRBJ2-1, with D perhaps TRBD1 or TRBD2 (6 bases each). This CDR3 has 14 amino acids. Germline V lookup: CDR1 MNHEY, CDR2 SMNVEV (reference sequence). Trimming cost V 3 bases and J 10 bases, with 16 bases left between them. CDR3 residues: CASSLVGGSYEQFF. The CDR3 DNA reads TGTGCCAGCAGTTTGGTGGGGGGCAGCTACGAGCAGTTCTTC.

This clonotype was recorded many times. The chain employs TRBV28 and TRBJ2-3; TRBD2 aligns across 10 bases. The CDR3 has 16 amino acids. The V gene end was trimmed by 7 bases and the J gene end by 0 bases; junction bases not matched to a gene: 7. Germline V gene data show CDR1 as MDHEN and CDR2 as SYDVKM. CDR3 DNA sequence: TGTGCCAGCACCCAGCTAGCGGGGGCTAGCACAGATACGCAGTATTTT. Protein sequence: CASTQLAGASTDTQYF. The entire variable domain, with the rest obtained from reference TRBV28 and TRBJ2-3, is as follows: DVKVTQSSRYLVKRTGEKVFLECVQDMDHENMFWYRQDPGLGLRLIYFSYDVKMKEKGDIPEGYSVSREKKERFSLILESASTNQTSMYLCASTQLAGASTDTQYFGPGTRLTVL.

In its sample, this clonotype was seen a few times. The chain carries TRBV7-3 and TRBJ2-6, with no clear D. This CDR3 has 15 residues. The V gene lost 6 bases and the J gene lost 2 bases, with 11 bases spanning the gap. Germline CDR1 is SGHTA and CDR2 is FQGTGA. DNA of the CDR3: TGTGCCAGCAGGTTAGATCTCACTGGGGCCAACGTCCTGACTTTC. Amino acid sequence: CASRLDLTGANVLTF.